These 31 T cell receptor beta chains originate from one sample sequenced in a study of response to subunit inactivated influenza vaccine. One entry per CDR3 protein results from TCRdb running MiXCR on the RT-PCR reads. The table lists about 480,000 distinct CDR3 sequences, approximately 13% of them singletons. Sequencing was performed on PBMCs from blood, taken roughly 47 days after vaccination. Source of these receptors: a man aged 50 or older who received an inactivated influenza vaccine.

The chain has TRBV20-1 and TRBJ1-5, with no clear D. The CDR3 runs to 15 residues. V dropped 3 bases and J dropped 0 bases, with 12 bases sitting between them. The germline gives CDR1 DFQATT, CDR2 SNEGSKA (reference sequence). The CDR3 DNA sequence: TGCAGTGCTAGTCGAGGGTTTTTTAGCAATCAGCCCCAGCATTTT. It is translated as CSASRGFFSNQPQHF.

Details on this clonotype: It may be a read error: a sequence one base away is much more abundant. This chain links TRBV10-3 with TRBJ2-2; a possible D gene is TRBD1 (6 bases). There are 15 residues in the CDR3. Germline CDR1 reads ENHRY; CDR2 reads SYGVKD. CDR3 DNA sequence: TGTGCCAGCAGTGAGACAGGACTGAACACCGGGGAGCTGTTTTTT. It codes for CASSETGLNTGELFF.

This chain joins TRBV7-6 and TRBJ1-1; no clear D gene. Trimming left V 5 bases short and J 6 bases short, with 13 bases between. The CDR3 is 13 amino acids. Germline CDR1 is SGHVS and CDR2 is FNYEAQ. The CDR3 spells CASSLWASSEAFF. CDR3 DNA: TGTGCCAGCAGCCTATGGGCGAGCTCTGAAGCTTTCTTT.

In its sample, this clonotype was seen a few times. J is TRBJ2-1 and V is TRBV5-1; 7 nucleotides agree with TRBD2. Trimming at V came to 1 base and at J to 0 bases, leaving 4 bases not matched to a gene. Germline assignment: CDR1 SGHRS and CDR2 YFSETQ. There are 16 residues in the CDR3. The CDR3 region is CASSLLAGASYNEQFF. DNA of the CDR3: TGCGCCAGCAGCTTGCTGGCGGGAGCCTCCTACAATGAGCAGTTCTTC.

This rearrangement joins TRBV12-3 or TRBV12-4 to TRBJ2-1, with 13 bases lining up with TRBD2. The V and J ends lost 4 bases and 9 bases, in that order; junction bases with no gene match: 6. The length of the CDR3 is 15 residues. This CDR3 reads CASSSTSGRRSEQFF. For the CDR3, the DNA is TGTGCCAGCAGTTCGACTAGCGGGAGGCGAAGTGAGCAGTTCTTC.

The chain joins TRBV4-2 to TRBJ1-1; weak D call: TRBD1 (5 bases). The CDR3 spans 16 residues. The V end was cut by 1 base, the J end by 1 base, with 13 bases between. The germline CDR1 and CDR2 sequences are LGHNA and YNFKEQ. The CDR3 reads CASSQVFAGRNTEAFF. CDR3 DNA sequence: TGTGCCAGCAGCCAAGTTTTTGCAGGGCGGAACACTGAAGCTTTCTTT.

This clonotype occurred many times. The chain couples TRBV7-3 to TRBJ2-1; 10 nucleotides line up with TRBD2. Germline CDR1 SGHTA, CDR2 FQGTGA. Losses at the gene ends were 1 base for V and 0 bases for J; bases not matched to a gene: 6. The CDR3 totals 18 residues. CDR3 in amino acids: CASSLRTSGSYSYNEQFF. The CDR3 bases are TGTGCCAGCAGCTTAAGGACTAGCGGTTCGTACTCCTACAATGAGCAGTTCTTC.

This clonotype was seen at least ten times. The chain joins TRBV6-2 or TRBV6-3 to TRBJ1-3; 7 positions agree with TRBD1. The V gene end was trimmed by 5 bases and the J gene end by 2 bases; junction bases not matched to a gene: 6. CDR3 length: 15 residues. Germline V lookup: CDR1 MNHEY, CDR2 SVGEGT. CDR3 region: CASSPGQLAGNTIYF. The DNA of the CDR3 is TGTGCCAGCAGTCCGGGACAGCTTGCTGGAAACACCATATATTTT.

The V and J genes are TRBV6-1 and TRBJ2-3, with TRBD2 identical over 14 bases. The CDR3 runs to 16 residues. The V segment lost 5 bases and the J segment 4 bases; nucleotides outside the gene matches: 5. Per the germline V gene, CDR1 is MNHNS and CDR2 is SASEGT. CDR3 sequence: CASSPGLAGASDTQYF. In DNA form, the CDR3 reads TGTGCCAGCAGTCCGGGACTAGCGGGAGCGTCAGATACGCAGTATTTT.

The chain recombines TRBV12-3 or TRBV12-4 with TRBJ1-5; 7 bases match TRBD1. The CDR3 consists of 15 residues. Trimming took 7 bases from V and 6 from J; bases not matched to a gene: 12. The CDR3 sequence is CASNFGGRGLQPQHF. CDR3 nucleotide sequence: TGTGCCAGCAATTTTGGCGGTAGGGGGCTTCAGCCCCAGCATTTT.

This clonotype was detected only a few times. The rearrangement uses TRBV24-1 and TRBJ2-3, with 11 bases fitting TRBD2. CDR1 is KGHDR, CDR2 SFDVKD, per germline. Trimming at V came to 3 bases and at J to 2 bases, leaving 6 bases not matched to a gene. This CDR3 comprises 17 residues. The CDR3 DNA reads as TGTGCCACCAGTGATCGGAGACTAGCGGGACCCACAGATACGCAGTATTTT. It codes for CATSDRRLAGPTDTQYF.

The chain employs TRBV7-2 and TRBJ1-2; D gene uncertain. Germline values: CDR1 SGHTA, CDR2 FQGNSA. V was clipped by 3 bases and J by 4 bases, with 9 bases between them. The CDR3 loop spans 13 amino acids. In DNA, the CDR3 is TGTGCCAGCAGCTTCACCCCCATCTATGGCTACACCTTC. The encoded protein is CASSFTPIYGYTF.

This chain connects TRBV29-1 to TRBJ2-3; 11 positions match TRBD2. This CDR3 has 17 amino acids. The junction had 12 bases not matched to a gene; V was cut back by 4 bases and J by 3 bases. The germline CDR1 and CDR2 sequences are SQVTM and ANQGSEA. The CDR3 protein is CSVVGISGRGDTDTQYF. CDR3 sequence (DNA): TGCAGCGTTGTAGGTATTAGCGGGAGGGGAGATACAGATACGCAGTATTTT.

In this sample, this clonotype turned up many times. The V call is TRBV20-1, the J call TRBJ2-1; no clear D. CDR3 length equals 10 residues. The germline V gene encodes CDR1 DFQATT and CDR2 SNEGSKA (reference sequence). With 6 bases removed from V and 10 bases from J, the gap between germline ends came to 10 bases. CDR3 sequence reads: CSAGVGEQFF. The CDR3 region has the DNA TGCAGTGCCGGCGTCGGGGAGCAGTTCTTC.

The chain is built from TRBV25-1 and TRBJ2-7; a possible D gene is TRBD2 (5 bases). Germline V CDR1 and CDR2: MGHDK, SYGVNS. The CDR3 consists of 9 residues. V lost 11 bases, J lost 4 bases, and 6 bases lay in between. The CDR3 DNA reads TGTGCCGCGGGTTACGAGCAGTACTTC. Translation gives CAAGYEQYF.

The chain joins TRBV6-2 or TRBV6-3 to TRBJ2-7, with D perhaps TRBD1 (5 bases). The germline gives CDR1 MNHEY, CDR2 SVGEGT. This CDR3 spans 16 amino acids. V lost 5 bases and J lost 2, with 19 bases in between. CDR3 loop: CASSPNPQGWAYEQYF. The CDR3 region has the DNA TGTGCCAGCAGTCCCAACCCTCAGGGATGGGCCTACGAGCAGTACTTC.

This clonotype was detected ten times or more. This sequence joins TRBV5-1 and TRBJ2-3; 10 bases are a match to TRBD1. Germline CDR1 reads SGHRS; CDR2 reads YFSETQ. The CDR3 spans 14 residues. The junction had 2 bases not matched to a gene; V was cut back by 4 bases and J by 3 bases. The CDR3 DNA sequence: TGCGCCAGCAGCCCGGGACAGGGGACAGATACGCAGTATTTT. As protein: CASSPGQGTDTQYF.

This clonotype was observed a few times. V usage is TRBV5-1 and J usage is TRBJ1-2; possibly TRBD1 for D (5 bases). Germline values: CDR1 SGHRS, CDR2 YFSETQ. The V and J ends lost 4 bases and 4 bases respectively, with 17 bases between them. The CDR3 length is 15 residues. CDR3 amino acids: CASSGRGRMGYGYTF. The CDR3 DNA follows: TGCGCCAGCAGCGGAAGGGGACGGATGGGCTATGGCTACACCTTC.

This clonotype was observed a handful of times. The chain links TRBV6-2 or TRBV6-3 to TRBJ2-5; D gene unclear. The CDR3 contains 14 residues. Looked up from germline, CDR1 is MNHEY and CDR2 is SVGEGT. V lost 6 bases and J 5 bases, leaving 16 bases between the germline ends. Written as DNA, the CDR3 is TGTGCCAGCAGGGACCGCTTCCCCTGGGAGACCCAGTACTTC. Translated: CASRDRFPWETQYF.

The V and J genes are TRBV7-2 and TRBJ2-3; 9 nucleotides agree with TRBD2. The CDR3 runs 15 residues. Unmatched junction bases numbered 5, after V lost 2 bases and J lost 5 bases. Germline CDR1 is SGHTA and CDR2 is FQGNSA. As DNA, the CDR3 is TGTGCCAGCAGCTTACAAGCGGGAGGCCGAGATACGCAGTATTTT. It specifies CASSLQAGGRDTQYF.

This clonotype has a handful of counts. The J gene is TRBJ2-1, the V gene TRBV12-3 or TRBV12-4, with TRBD2 identical over 8 bases. V gave up 6 bases and J gave up 4 bases; unmatched junction bases: 5. The CDR3 extends over 14 amino acids. CDR3 sequence reads: CASRVSGIYNEQFF. The DNA of the CDR3 is TGTGCCAGCAGGGTTAGCGGGATATACAATGAGCAGTTCTTC.

The gene calls are TRBV20-1 and TRBJ2-5, with 9 bases fitting TRBD2. The V gene end was trimmed by 4 bases and the J gene end by 5 bases; junction bases not matched to a gene: 8. The length of the CDR3 is 14 residues. Per germline, CDR1 DFQATT and CDR2 SNEGSKA (reference sequence). CDR3 in DNA: TGCAGTGCTAAGCTTGCGGGAGGGTGGGAGACCCAGTACTTC. Amino acids: CSAKLAGGWETQYF.

The V and J genes are TRBV6-2 or TRBV6-3 and TRBJ2-7, with D perhaps given as TRBD1 or TRBD2 (5 bases each). In germline, CDR1 is MNHEY, CDR2 SVGEGT. The CDR3 loop spans 13 amino acids. V lost 2 bases to trimming and J lost 2 bases, with 7 bases between them. The CDR3: CASSYGGPYEQYF. The CDR3 DNA reads as TGTGCCAGCAGTTACGGGGGACCCTACGAGCAGTACTTC.

The rearrangement joins TRBV5-1 to TRBJ2-3, with D unresolved. The CDR3 spans 17 residues. Germline V gene sequence: CDR1 SGHRS, CDR2 YFSETQ. The V gene lost 0 bases and the J gene lost 1 base, with 15 bases spanning the gap. CDR3: CASSLGFVTGGTDTQYF. CDR3 DNA: TGCGCCAGCAGCTTGGGCTTCGTGACCGGAGGCACAGATACGCAGTATTTT.

The chain uses TRBV7-2 and TRBJ2-7; D is possibly TRBD1 (6 bases). This CDR3 spans 16 amino acids. The germline gives CDR1 SGHTA, CDR2 FQGNSA. V lost 5 bases and J 1 base, leaving 18 bases between the germline ends. Here the CDR3 DNA reads TGTGCCAGCAGCCCACGGTTAAGGGGGAGTTCCTACGAGCAGTACTTC. It codes for CASSPRLRGSSYEQYF.

This chain connects TRBV24-1 to TRBJ1-6, with 7 bases identical to TRBD1. Germline CDR1 and CDR2: KGHDR and SFDVKD. Trimming at V came to 4 bases and at J to 13 bases, leaving 9 bases not matched to a gene. This CDR3 has 14 amino acids. As DNA, the CDR3 is TGTGCCACCAGTGACATCAGGACAGGCCGGCCCCTCCACTTT. Translation gives CATSDIRTGRPLHF.

This clonotype was seen more than once but under ten times. This sequence joins TRBV5-8 and TRBJ2-1; D gene uncertain. Germline V lookup: CDR1 SGHTS, CDR2 YDEGEE. The CDR3 is 13 amino acids. Trimming took off 1 base at V and 5 bases at J, with 7 bases between the two ends. The CDR3 bases are TGTGCCAGCAGCTTGAGGCTAAACAATGAGCAGTTCTTC. Protein: CASSLRLNNEQFF.

The chain combines TRBV5-6 with TRBJ2-1, with D possibly being TRBD2 (6 bases). There are 13 residues in the CDR3. Trimming shortened V by 7 bases and J by 10 bases, and 18 bases separated the two germline ends. Germline V gene data show CDR1 as SGHDT and CDR2 as YYEEEE. This CDR3 reads CASGPTSLCEQFF. For the CDR3, the DNA is TGTGCCAGCGGCCCCACTAGCCTCTGCGAGCAGTTCTTC.

This chain connects TRBV7-9 to TRBJ2-3; 9 bases align to TRBD2. The germline V gene has CDR1 SEHNR and CDR2 FQNEAQ (reference sequence). The CDR3 length is 15 residues. J lost 3 bases, V lost 4 bases, and 5 bases had no gene match. The DNA for the CDR3 is TGTGCCAGCAGCTCCCAAAGCGGGAGGACAGATACGCAGTATTTT. This encodes CASSSQSGRTDTQYF. The variable domain in full, completed from reference TRBV7-9 and TRBJ2-3, reads DTGVSQNPRHKITKRGQNVTFRCDPISEHNRLYWYRQTLGQGPEFLTYFQNEAQLEKSRLLSDRFSAERPKGSFSTLEIQRTEQGDSAMYLCASSSQSGRTDTQYFGPGTRLTVL.

This clonotype was seen repeatedly, ten times or more. This chain joins TRBV9 and TRBJ1-2; D possibly corresponds to TRBD1 (6 bases). The germline V gene encodes CDR1 SGDLS and CDR2 YYNGEE. V was shortened by 3 bases and J by 6 bases, with 12 bases between the two germline ends. The CDR3 has 13 amino acids. In DNA form, the CDR3 reads TGTGCCAGCAGCGGAACAGGGAAGGATGGCTACACCTTC. Translated, it gives CASSGTGKDGYTF.

This chain uses TRBV19 with TRBJ2-6, with TRBD1 as a possible D gene (5 bases). Germline V lookup: CDR1 LNHDA, CDR2 SQIVND (reference sequence). Trimming pared 0 bases from V and 0 bases from J, leaving 12 bases between. This CDR3 is built from 18 residues. CDR3 DNA: TGTGCCAGTAGTATAGACCTAACAGGAACCTCTGGGGCCAACGTCCTGACTTTC. This gives the protein CASSIDLTGTSGANVLTF.